This entry lists 16 T cell receptor beta chains sequenced from one sample in a study of radiotherapy plus CTLA-4 blockade in lung cancer. Sequenced by immunoSEQ multiplex PCR; TCRdb stores in-frame clones only, minus some. The data hold about 110,000 clones, with more than 70% observed a single time. The sequences come from peripheral blood, collected from a patient treated with radiotherapy plus ipilimumab. The receptors were gathered from a human donor with non-small cell lung cancer that progressed on radiotherapy plus ipilimumab. Some clones in this sample may be carry-over from other donors' samples.

The V call is TRBV27, the J call TRBJ1-5, with D possibly TRBD1 on 6 matching bases. Germline V CDR1 and CDR2: MNHEY, SMNVEV (reference sequence). This CDR3 has 14 amino acids. V was pared by 2 bases and J by 6 bases, with 11 bases between. The CDR3 DNA reads as TGTGCCAGCAGTTTACAGGGGATGTTTCAGCCCCAGCATTTT. Its translation: CASSLQGMFQPQHF.

This clone was counted a single time. The genes are TRBV27 and TRBJ1-1, with D hard to call. V was pared by 2 bases and J by 5 bases, with 21 bases between. From germline, CDR1 is MNHEY and CDR2 SMNVEV (reference sequence). The CDR3 extends over 17 amino acids. CDR3 sequence: CASSLRVGVTWETEAFF. CDR3 sequence (DNA): TGTGCCAGCAGTTTAAGGGTCGGGGTCACATGGGAGACTGAAGCTTTCTTT.

The J gene is TRBJ2-1, the V gene TRBV6-1; possibly TRBD1 for D (6 bases). The CDR3 consists of 14 residues. The germline V and J ends were trimmed by 6 bases and 4 bases, with 13 bases remaining between them. Looked up from germline, CDR1 is MNHNS and CDR2 is SASEGT. The CDR3 DNA is TGTGCCAGCAGCACAGGGATGGGTTACAATGAGCAGTTCTTC. Protein: CASSTGMGYNEQFF.

Details on this clone: Germline and junction disagree at one end, which may indicate a read error. DNA of the CDR3: TGTGCTAGCAGCCGGGACAGGGGTAACGAGCAGTACTTC. Amino acid sequence: CASSRDRGNEQYF. The chain uses TRBV7-7 and TRBJ2-7; TRBD1 matches at 10 bases. The CDR3 runs to 13 residues. Germline-derived CDR1 and CDR2 are SSHAT and FNYEAQ (reference sequence).

This chain uses TRBV20-1 with TRBJ2-5, with D possibly matching TRBD2 (5 bases). The V gene lost 6 bases and the J gene lost 6 bases, with 8 bases spanning the gap. This CDR3 contains 10 residues. Germline values: CDR1 DFQATT, CDR2 SNEGSKA (reference sequence). Here the CDR3 DNA reads TGCAGTGCGAGGAGGAAGACCCAGTACTTC. Encoded protein: CSARRKTQYF.

The chain couples TRBV19 to TRBJ2-3; TRBD1 is a possible D gene (5 bases). The CDR3 consists of 14 residues. Trimming took 1 base from V and 10 from J, leaving 15 bases between them. Germline V gene lookup returns CDR1 LNHDA and CDR2 SQIVND (reference sequence). CDR3 protein: CASSIGQGEVAQYF. In DNA, the CDR3 is TGTGCCAGTAGTATAGGTCAGGGTGAGGTTGCGCAGTATTTT. Full variable domain (rest looked up from reference TRBV19 and TRBJ2-3): DGGITQSPKYLFRKEGQNVTLSCEQNLNHDAMYWYRQDPGQGLRLIYYSQIVNDFQKGDIAEGYSVSREKKESFPLTVTSAQKNPTAFYLCASSIGQGEVAQYFGPGTRLTVL.

The gene calls are TRBV5-1 and TRBJ2-7, with 10 positions matching TRBD2. The CDR3 sequence is 16 residues long. The germline V gene encodes CDR1 SGHRS and CDR2 YFSETQ. The J segment lost 1 base and the V segment lost 1 base, leaving 5 bases of the junction unmatched. The CDR3 region has the DNA TGCGCCAGCAGCTTGAACCTAGCGGGGGATTCCTACGAGCAGTACTTC. It is translated as CASSLNLAGDSYEQYF.

The chain employs TRBV20-1 and TRBJ2-7; 7 bases match TRBD2. The V gene end was trimmed by 1 base and the J gene end by 6 bases; junction bases not matched to a gene: 0. This CDR3 has 11 amino acids. Germline assignment: CDR1 DFQATT and CDR2 SNEGSKA (reference sequence). The CDR3 loop is CSARGTSEQYF. DNA of the CDR3: TGCAGTGCTAGAGGGACTAGCGAGCAGTACTTC.

The rearrangement joins TRBV7-2 to TRBJ2-1; D may be TRBD1 (7 bases). V dropped 4 bases and J dropped 2 bases, with 9 bases sitting between them. The germline V gene has CDR1 SGHTA and CDR2 FQGNSA. The CDR3 runs to 14 residues. This CDR3 is CASSSGGTYNEQFF. DNA for the CDR3: TGTGCCAGCAGCTCAGGGGGGACCTACAATGAGCAGTTCTTC.

The chain links TRBV10-3 to TRBJ1-5, with a weak D call TRBD1 (6 bases). CDR1 and CDR2 from the germline V gene are ENHRY and SYGVKD. The CDR3 length is 12 residues. Trimming took off 5 bases at V and 5 bases at J, with 7 bases between the two ends. The CDR3 DNA reads TGTGCCATCAGTCCAGGGGATCAGCCCCAGCATTTT. This translates into CAISPGDQPQHF.

A few counts support this clone. The genes are TRBV4-1 and TRBJ1-3; a possible D gene is TRBD1 (5 bases). Germline CDR1 MGHRA, CDR2 YSYEKL. The CDR3 is 15 residues long. V was cut by 0 bases and J by 2 bases, with 8 bases left in between. CDR3 in DNA: TGCGCCAGCAGCCAAGAGTCCAGGGCTGGAAACACCATATATTTT. As protein: CASSQESRAGNTIYF.

This chain links TRBV28 with TRBJ2-1; maybe TRBD2 (7 bases). This CDR3 contains 13 residues. The germline V gene encodes CDR1 MDHEN and CDR2 SYDVKM. The V end lost 7 bases, the J end lost 7 bases, and 14 bases lay between the germline ends. CDR3 nucleotides: TGTGCCAGCACCCCGGGGGGCGGGAATGAGCAGTTCTTC. Amino acids: CASTPGGGNEQFF. Based on the CDR3 plus reference TRBV28 and TRBJ2-1, the full variable domain is DVKVTQSSRYLVKRTGEKVFLECVQDMDHENMFWYRQDPGLGLRLIYFSYDVKMKEKGDIPEGYSVSREKKERFSLILESASTNQTSMYLCASTPGGGNEQFFGPGTRLTVL.

This CDR3 is CTSSQRSYRLAPLHF. The DNA of the CDR3 is TGCACCAGCAGCCAGCGATCGTACAGGCTCGCTCCCCTCCACTTT. The chain combines TRBV1 with TRBJ1-6; no DNA check was done on the table's D call, TRBD1. TRBV1 is assigned pseudogene status. The CDR3 runs 15 residues.

Turning to this clone: The junction and the germline gene differ at one end; a read error may be behind it. This sequence joins TRBV7-7 and TRBJ2-2; 11 bases are shared with TRBD2. This CDR3 spans 17 amino acids. Germline loops: CDR1 SSHAT, CDR2 FNYEAQ (reference sequence). For the CDR3, the DNA is TGTGCTAGCAGCCCACAACTAGCGGGGGTAAACACCGGGGAGCTGTTTTTT. It specifies CASSPQLAGVNTGELFF.

This clone has only a few counts. This rearrangement joins TRBV19 to TRBJ1-4; the D gene is possibly TRBD1 (5 bases). The CDR3 is 16 amino acids. Germline-derived CDR1 and CDR2 are LNHDA and SQIVND (reference sequence). V was clipped by 5 bases and J by 2 bases, with 15 bases between them. DNA for the CDR3: TGTGCCAGTAGTCTTCCAACAGGAGCCACTAATGAAAAACTGTTTTTT. This codes for CASSLPTGATNEKLFF.

This chain uses TRBV7-3 with TRBJ1-1; D call uncertain. There are 14 residues in the CDR3. V was trimmed by 2 bases and J by 1 base, leaving 8 bases between them. The V gene's germline CDR1 is SGHTA and CDR2 FQGTGA. CDR3 region: CASSLDRANTEAFF. CDR3 coding DNA: TGTGCCAGCAGCTTAGACCGGGCGAACACTGAAGCTTTCTTT.